Listed below are T cell receptor beta chains from one sample, sequenced in a study of blood T cell repertoires in COVID-19. Method: immunoSEQ multiplex PCR; TCRdb's copy keeps in-frame clones and lacks some. Of some 240,000 clones listed, around 80% are singletons. Sample: PBMCs or T cells enriched from blood (not recorded which). The receptor source for this set is a man younger than 45 with acute COVID-19. The CDR3 runs from the conserved cysteine through the conserved F or W. Each record gives: CDR3 length, clone size, V gene, J gene, D gene, CDR3 DNA, CDR3 protein. The D gene is left open where the match is weak. Size values are once, few and many counts, or a class for expanded clones, and some rows have none.

>17|NA|TRBV19|TRBJ2-4|NA
TGTGCCAGTAGTATGAGTGGAGGCAATTTAGCCAAAAACATTCAGTACTTC
CASSMSGGNLAKNIQYF
>16|NA|TRBV14|TRBJ1-1|NA
TGTGCCAGCAGCCAAGATGGAACGGGACAGAACACTGAAGCTTTCTTT
CASSQDGTGQNTEAFF
>15|NA|TRBV5-1|TRBJ1-1|NA
TGTGCCAGCAGCTTGTCACAGGGCTATCCGACTGAAGCTTTCTTT
CASSLSQGYPTEAFF
>13|NA|TRBV30|TRBJ1-1|NA
TGTGCCTGGAATTTCAGGGTGAACACTGAAGCTTTCTTT
CAWNFRVNTEAFF
>16|NA|TRBV25-1|TRBJ2-3|TRBD2
TGTGCCAGCATGGTATCGCTAGCGGGGGGTCGGGATACGCAGTATTTT
CASMVSLAGGRDTQYF
>14|NA|TRBV29-1|TRBJ2-5|TRBD1
TGCAGCGCGACGGGACAGGAGATCACTGGGGCCCAGTACTTC
CSATGQEITGAQYF
>15|NA|TRBV5-8|TRBJ1-3|NA
TGTGCCAGCAGCCCGAGCTACAGACGAGGAAACACCATATATTTT
CASSPSYRRGNTIYF
>12|few|TRBV20-1|TRBJ1-2|NA
TGCAGTGCTAGTCCTCGGGGAGGTGGCTACACCTTC
CSASPRGGGYTF
>16|NA|TRBV24-1|TRBJ2-1|NA
TGTGCCACCAGTGACCCGGGACTTGACTCCTACAATGAGCAGTTCTTC
CATSDPGLDSYNEQFF
>16|NA|TRBV4-2|TRBJ2-2|TRBD1
TGTGCCAGCAGCCAGCCGACAGGGACGGGGACCGGGGAGCTGTTTTTT
CASSQPTGTGTGELFF
>16|NA|TRBV18|TRBJ2-3|TRBD2
TGTGCCAGCTCACCACAGGCTAGCGGGGGTTCAGATACGCAGTATTTT
CASSPQASGGSDTQYF
>15|NA|TRBV5-6|TRBJ1-3|TRBD1
TGTGCCAGCAGCTGGCCGGGACAGGGGATAGACACCATATATTTT
CASSWPGQGIDTIYF
>12|NA|TRBV10-3|TRBJ1-1|NA
TGTGCCAGTAGAGTTGGGCGTACTGAAGCTTTCTTT
CASRVGRTEAFF
>15|NA|TRBV12-5|TRBJ1-3|NA
TGTGCTAGTGGTTTGGTACGGGCAGGGGGAAACACCATATATTTT
CASGLVRAGGNTIYF
>15|NA|TRBV18|TRBJ1-3|NA
TGTGCCAGCTCCCCAACCCAGGGGATTGGAAACACCATATATTTT
CASSPTQGIGNTIYF
>19|NA|TRBV5-6|TRBJ2-6|TRBD1
TGTGCCAGCAGCTCAGCCCTGGGGACAGGGAGCTCTGGGGCCAACGTCCTGACTTTC
CASSSALGTGSSGANVLTF
>14|NA|TRBV6-1|TRBJ1-5|NA
TGTGCCAGCAGTGAGGGCGACGGCAATCAGCCCCAGCATTTT
CASSEGDGNQPQHF
>15|once|TRBV5-1|TRBJ2-1|NA
TGCGCCAGCAGCTTGAGCTCGGGGTCGGGGAATGAGCAGTTCTTC
CASSLSSGSGNEQFF
>11|many|TRBV29-1|TRBJ1-2|TRBD1
TGCAGCGTTGAAAAGGGGGCTGGCTACACCTTC
CSVEKGAGYTF
>14|NA|TRBV25-1|TRBJ2-1|NA
TGTGCCAGCAGAGGAGACAGGTCCAACAATGAGCAGTTCTTC
CASRGDRSNNEQFF
>15|NA|TRBV11-2|TRBJ2-3|NA
TGTGCCAGCAGCTTAGTCGGGGTGGGCACAGATACGCAGTATTTT
CASSLVGVGTDTQYF
>13|NA|TRBV5-4|TRBJ2-3|NA
TGTGCCAGCAGCGTTGGACGGGGAGATACGCAGTATTTT
CASSVGRGDTQYF
>13|NA|TRBV27|TRBJ2-5|NA
TGTGCCAGCAGTTTAGGCTACCAAGAGACCCAGTACTTC
CASSLGYQETQYF